This T cell receptor (beta chain) appears in the sequencing data of a study of T cells in Graves' hyperthyroidism and ophthalmopathy. General study points: Clonotypes that were expanded in thyroid above 0.001 mostly appeared in blood too.

V gave up 8 bases and J gave up 2 bases, with 16 bases separating them. Germline V gene sequence: CDR1 SGHTA, CDR2 FQGNSA. The CDR3 consists of 14 residues. As regards this clonotype: The antigen is unknown.

Regions amplified from RNA transcripts were the TCR beta CDR3 regions. TCR CDR3 underwent first-round RT-PCR with the HTBI primer set. TCRdb reanalysed the multiplex PCR reads using MiXCR and keeps one entry per CDR3 protein. The profile shows about 400,000 distinct CDR3 sequences, 13% of them singletons. Newly diagnosed patients aged 18 to 65 had hyperthyroidism of under 2 months' duration. Diagnoses were made from clinical symptoms, serum measures (thyroxine and TRAb), thyroid ultrasound and orbital computed tomography. This clonotype originated in a woman between 18 and 29 years old with Graves' hyperthyroidism. Sequenced material: blood. The chain is built from TRBV7-2 and TRBJ2-7; D is possibly TRBD1 or TRBD2 (5 bases each). DNA for the CDR3: TGTGCCAGCTCCTGGGGGTACCTTGCCTACGAGCAGTACTTC. Its protein product is CASSWGYLAYEQYF.